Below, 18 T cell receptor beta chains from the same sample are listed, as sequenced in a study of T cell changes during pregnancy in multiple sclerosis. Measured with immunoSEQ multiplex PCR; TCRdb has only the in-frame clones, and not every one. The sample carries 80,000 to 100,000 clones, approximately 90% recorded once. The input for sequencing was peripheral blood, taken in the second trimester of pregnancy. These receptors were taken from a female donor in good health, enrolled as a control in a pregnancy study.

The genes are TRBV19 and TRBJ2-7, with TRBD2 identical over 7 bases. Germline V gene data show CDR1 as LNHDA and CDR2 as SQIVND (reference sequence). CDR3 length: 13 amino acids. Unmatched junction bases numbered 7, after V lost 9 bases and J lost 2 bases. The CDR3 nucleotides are TGTGCCAGCAACGGGGGGAATGCCTACGAGCAGTACTTC. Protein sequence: CASNGGNAYEQYF.

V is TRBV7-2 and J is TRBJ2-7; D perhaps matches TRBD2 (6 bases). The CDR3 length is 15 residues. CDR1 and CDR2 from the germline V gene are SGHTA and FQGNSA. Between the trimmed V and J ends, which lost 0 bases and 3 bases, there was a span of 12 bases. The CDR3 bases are TGTGCCAGCAGCTTAGCTAGCGGAAAGAACTACGAGCAGTACTTC. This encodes CASSLASGKNYEQYF.

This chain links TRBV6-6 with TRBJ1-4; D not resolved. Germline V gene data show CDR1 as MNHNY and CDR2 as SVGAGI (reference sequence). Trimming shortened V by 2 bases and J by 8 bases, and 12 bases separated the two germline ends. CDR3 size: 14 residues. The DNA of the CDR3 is TGTGCCAGCAGTTACGAGGGAAGTAGGGAAAAACTGTTTTTT. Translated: CASSYEGSREKLFF.

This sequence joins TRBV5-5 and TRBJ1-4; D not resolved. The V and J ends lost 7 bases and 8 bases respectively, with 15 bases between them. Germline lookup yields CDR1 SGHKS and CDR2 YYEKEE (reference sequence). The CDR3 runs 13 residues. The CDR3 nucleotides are TGTGCCAGCTCCGGAACAGCGGGGGAAAAACTGTTTTTT. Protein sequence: CASSGTAGEKLFF.

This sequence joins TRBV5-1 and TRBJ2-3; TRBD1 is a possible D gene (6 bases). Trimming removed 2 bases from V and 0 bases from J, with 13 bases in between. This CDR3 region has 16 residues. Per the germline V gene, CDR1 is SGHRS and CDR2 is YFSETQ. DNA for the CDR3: TGCGCCAGCAGCTTAGGTTGGGGGCTGAGCACAGATACGCAGTATTTT. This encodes CASSLGWGLSTDTQYF.

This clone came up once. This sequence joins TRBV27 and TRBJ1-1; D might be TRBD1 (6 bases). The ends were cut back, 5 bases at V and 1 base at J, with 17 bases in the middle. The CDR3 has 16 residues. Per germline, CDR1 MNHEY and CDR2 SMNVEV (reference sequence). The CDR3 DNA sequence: TGTGCCAGCAGTGAAAGGACAGTCCCTGGGAACACTGAAGCTTTCTTT. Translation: CASSERTVPGNTEAFF.

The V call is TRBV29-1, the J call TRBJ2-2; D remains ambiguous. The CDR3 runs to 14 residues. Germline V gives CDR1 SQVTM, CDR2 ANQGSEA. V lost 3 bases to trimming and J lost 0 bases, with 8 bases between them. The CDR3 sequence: CSVEEQSNTGELFF. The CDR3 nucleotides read TGCAGCGTTGAGGAGCAGTCGAACACCGGGGAGCTGTTTTTT.

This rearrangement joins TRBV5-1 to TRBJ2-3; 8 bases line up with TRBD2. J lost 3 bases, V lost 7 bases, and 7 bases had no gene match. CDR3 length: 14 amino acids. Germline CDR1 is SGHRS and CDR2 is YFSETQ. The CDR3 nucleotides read TGCGCCAGCTCAATCGGGGGGGCAACAGATACGCAGTATTTT. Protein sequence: CASSIGGATDTQYF.

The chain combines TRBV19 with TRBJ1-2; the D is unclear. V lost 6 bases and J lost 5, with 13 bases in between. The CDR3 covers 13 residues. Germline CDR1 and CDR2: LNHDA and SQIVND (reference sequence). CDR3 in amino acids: CASSERGPYGYTF. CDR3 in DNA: TGTGCCAGTAGCGAGAGAGGGCCTTATGGCTACACCTTC. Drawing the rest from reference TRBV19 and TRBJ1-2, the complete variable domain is DGGITQSPKYLFRKEGQNVTLSCEQNLNHDAMYWYRQDPGQGLRLIYYSQIVNDFQKGDIAEGYSVSREKKESFPLTVTSAQKNPTAFYLCASSERGPYGYTFGSGTRLTVV.

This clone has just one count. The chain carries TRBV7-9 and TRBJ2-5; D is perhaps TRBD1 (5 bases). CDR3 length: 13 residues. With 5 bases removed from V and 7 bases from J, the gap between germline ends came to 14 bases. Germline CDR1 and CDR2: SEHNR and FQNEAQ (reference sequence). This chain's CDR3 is CASSTDSRSTQYF. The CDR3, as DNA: TGTGCCAGCAGCACCGACAGTCGATCGACCCAGTACTTC.

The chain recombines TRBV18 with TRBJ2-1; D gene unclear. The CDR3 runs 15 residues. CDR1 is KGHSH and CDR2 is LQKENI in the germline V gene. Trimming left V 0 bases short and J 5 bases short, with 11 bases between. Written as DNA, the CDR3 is TGTGCCAGCTCACCACCCGGGTCGAGGCACAATGAGCAGTTCTTC. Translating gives CASSPPGSRHNEQFF. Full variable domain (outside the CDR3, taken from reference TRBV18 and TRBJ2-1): NAGVMQNPRHLVRRRGQEARLRCSPMKGHSHVYWYRQLPEEGLKFMVYLQKENIIDESGMPKERFSAEFPKEGPSILRIQQVVRGDSAAYFCASSPPGSRHNEQFFGPGTRLTVL.

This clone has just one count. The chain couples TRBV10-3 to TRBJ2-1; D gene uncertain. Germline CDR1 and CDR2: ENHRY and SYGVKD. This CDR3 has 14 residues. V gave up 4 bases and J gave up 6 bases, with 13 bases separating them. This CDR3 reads CAISGGSARNEQFF. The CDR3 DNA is TGTGCCATCAGTGGCGGTAGTGCTCGCAATGAGCAGTTCTTC.

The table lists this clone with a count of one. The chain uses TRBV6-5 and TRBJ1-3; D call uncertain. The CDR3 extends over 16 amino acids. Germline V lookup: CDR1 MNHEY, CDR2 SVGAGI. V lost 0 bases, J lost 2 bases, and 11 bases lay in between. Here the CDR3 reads CASSYSRRLAGNTIYF. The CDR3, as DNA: TGTGCCAGCAGTTACTCGAGGCGACTAGCTGGAAACACCATATATTTT.

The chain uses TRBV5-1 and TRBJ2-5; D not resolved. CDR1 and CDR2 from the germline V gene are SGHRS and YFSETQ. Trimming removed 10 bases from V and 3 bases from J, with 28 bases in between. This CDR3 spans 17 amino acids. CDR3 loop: CASQFLFDGEREETQYF. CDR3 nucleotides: TGCGCCTCCCAGTTCCTCTTTGACGGAGAACGGGAAGAGACCCAGTACTTC.

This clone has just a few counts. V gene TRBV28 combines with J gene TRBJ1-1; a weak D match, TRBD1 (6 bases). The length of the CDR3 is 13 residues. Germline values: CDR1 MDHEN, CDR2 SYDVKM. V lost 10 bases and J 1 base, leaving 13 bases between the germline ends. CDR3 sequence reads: CATWGPSNTEAFF. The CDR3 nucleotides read TGTGCCACCTGGGGGCCGTCGAACACTGAAGCTTTCTTT.

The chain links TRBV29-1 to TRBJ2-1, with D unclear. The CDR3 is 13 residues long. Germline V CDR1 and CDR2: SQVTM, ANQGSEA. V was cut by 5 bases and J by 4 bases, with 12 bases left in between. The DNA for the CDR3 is TGCAGCGTTTTAGACTCCGATTACAATGAGCAGTTCTTC. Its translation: CSVLDSDYNEQFF.

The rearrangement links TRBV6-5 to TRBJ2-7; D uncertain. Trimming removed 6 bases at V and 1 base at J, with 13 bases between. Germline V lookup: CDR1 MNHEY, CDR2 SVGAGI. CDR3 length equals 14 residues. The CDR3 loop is CASSPERGSYEQYF. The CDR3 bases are TGTGCCAGCAGCCCCGAGAGAGGATCCTACGAGCAGTACTTC.

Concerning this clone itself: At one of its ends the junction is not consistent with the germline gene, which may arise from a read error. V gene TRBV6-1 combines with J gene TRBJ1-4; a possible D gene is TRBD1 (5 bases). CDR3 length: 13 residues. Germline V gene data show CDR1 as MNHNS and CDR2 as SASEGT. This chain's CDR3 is CASTGDYNEKLFF. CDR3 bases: TGCGCCAGTACGGGGGACTATAATGAAAAACTGTTTTTT.